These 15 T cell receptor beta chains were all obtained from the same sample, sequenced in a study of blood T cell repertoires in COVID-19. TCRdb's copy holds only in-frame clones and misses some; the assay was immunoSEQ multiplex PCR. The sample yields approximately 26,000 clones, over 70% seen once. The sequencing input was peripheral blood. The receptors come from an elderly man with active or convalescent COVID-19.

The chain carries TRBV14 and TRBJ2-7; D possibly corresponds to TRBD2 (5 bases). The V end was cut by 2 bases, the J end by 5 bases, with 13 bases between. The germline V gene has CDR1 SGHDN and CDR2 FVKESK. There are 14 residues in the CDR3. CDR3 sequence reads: CASSQRLPTHEQYF. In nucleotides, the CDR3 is TGTGCCAGCAGCCAAAGACTACCTACCCACGAGCAGTACTTC.

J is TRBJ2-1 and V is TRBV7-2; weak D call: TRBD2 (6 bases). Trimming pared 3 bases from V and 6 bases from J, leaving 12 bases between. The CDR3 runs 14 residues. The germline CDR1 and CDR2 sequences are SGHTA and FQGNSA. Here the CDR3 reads CASSFQRGSNEQFF. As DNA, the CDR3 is TGTGCCAGCAGCTTTCAACGGGGGAGCAATGAGCAGTTCTTC.

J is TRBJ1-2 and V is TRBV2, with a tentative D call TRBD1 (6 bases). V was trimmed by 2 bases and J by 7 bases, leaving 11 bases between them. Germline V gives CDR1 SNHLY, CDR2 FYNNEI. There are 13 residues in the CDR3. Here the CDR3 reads CASSEQGNGGYTF. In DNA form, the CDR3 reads TGTGCCAGCAGTGAACAGGGGAATGGTGGCTACACCTTC. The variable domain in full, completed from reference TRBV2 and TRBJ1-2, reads EPEVTQTPSHQVTQMGQEVILRCVPISNHLYFYWYRQILGQKVEFLVSFYNNEISEKSEIFDDQFSVERPDGSNFTLKIRSTKLEDSAMYFCASSEQGNGGYTFGSGTRLTVV.

The CDR3 loop is CASATGTGVVRNTEAFF. CDR3 nucleotides: TGTGCTAGTGCGACCGGGACAGGGGTTGTTCGTAACACTGAAGCTTTCTTT. This chain joins TRBV12-5 and TRBJ1-1, with 10 bases lining up with TRBD1. The CDR3 has 17 amino acids. The V and J ends lost 7 bases and 2 bases, in that order; junction bases with no gene match: 13. In germline, CDR1 is LGHNT, CDR2 FRNRAP.

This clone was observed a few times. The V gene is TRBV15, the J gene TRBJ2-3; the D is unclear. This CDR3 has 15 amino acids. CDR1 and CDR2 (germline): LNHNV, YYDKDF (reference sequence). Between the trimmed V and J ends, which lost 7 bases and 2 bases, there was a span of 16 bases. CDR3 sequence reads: CATKRSIGPTDTQYF. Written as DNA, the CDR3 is TGTGCCACCAAGAGGTCGATCGGCCCCACAGATACGCAGTATTTT.

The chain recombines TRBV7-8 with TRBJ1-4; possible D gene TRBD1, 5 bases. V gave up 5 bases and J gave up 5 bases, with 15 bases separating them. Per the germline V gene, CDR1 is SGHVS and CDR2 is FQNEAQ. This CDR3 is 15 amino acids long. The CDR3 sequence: CASSPGTQANEKLFF. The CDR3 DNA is TGTGCCAGCAGCCCAGGCACACAGGCGAATGAAAAACTGTTTTTT.

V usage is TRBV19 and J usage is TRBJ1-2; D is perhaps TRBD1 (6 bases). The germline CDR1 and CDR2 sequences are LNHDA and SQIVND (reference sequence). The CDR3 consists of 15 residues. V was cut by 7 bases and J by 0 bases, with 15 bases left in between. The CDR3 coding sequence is TGTGCCAGTATTAAACAGGGAAGTTCTAACTATGGCTACACCTTC. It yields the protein CASIKQGSSNYGYTF. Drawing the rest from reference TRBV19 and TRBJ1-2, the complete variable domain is DGGITQSPKYLFRKEGQNVTLSCEQNLNHDAMYWYRQDPGQGLRLIYYSQIVNDFQKGDIAEGYSVSREKKESFPLTVTSAQKNPTAFYLCASIKQGSSNYGYTFGSGTRLTVV.

As DNA, the CDR3 is TGTGCCAGCAGCCCCCCGACAGGCCTTAATTCACCCCTCCACTTT. Its protein product is CASSPPTGLNSPLHF. V is TRBV7-9 and J is TRBJ1-6, with a weak D call TRBD1 (6 bases). Per the germline V gene, CDR1 is SEHNR and CDR2 is FQNEAQ (reference sequence). CDR3 size: 15 residues. Deletions cut 5 bases from V and 6 bases from J, with 14 bases between.

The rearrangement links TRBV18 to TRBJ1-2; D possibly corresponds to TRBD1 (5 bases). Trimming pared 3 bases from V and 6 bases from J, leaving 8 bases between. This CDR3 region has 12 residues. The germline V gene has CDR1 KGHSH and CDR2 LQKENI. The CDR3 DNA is TGTGCCAGCTCACCGTCACAGGATGGCTACACCTTC. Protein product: CASSPSQDGYTF. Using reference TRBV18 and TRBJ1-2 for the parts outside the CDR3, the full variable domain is NAGVMQNPRHLVRRRGQEARLRCSPMKGHSHVYWYRQLPEEGLKFMVYLQKENIIDESGMPKERFSAEFPKEGPSILRIQQVVRGDSAAYFCASSPSQDGYTFGSGTRLTVV.

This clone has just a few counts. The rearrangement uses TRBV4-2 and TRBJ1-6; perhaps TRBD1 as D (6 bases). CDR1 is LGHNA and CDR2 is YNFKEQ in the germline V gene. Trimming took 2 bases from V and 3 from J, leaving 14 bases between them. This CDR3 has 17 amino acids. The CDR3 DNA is TGTGCCAGCAGCCAAAGCCCGACAGGAAGCTATAATTCACCCCTCCACTTT. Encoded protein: CASSQSPTGSYNSPLHF.

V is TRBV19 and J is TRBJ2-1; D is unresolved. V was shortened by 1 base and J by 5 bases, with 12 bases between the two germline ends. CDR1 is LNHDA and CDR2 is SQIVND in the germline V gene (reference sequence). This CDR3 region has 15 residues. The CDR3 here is CASSIGSRANNEQFF. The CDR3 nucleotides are TGTGCCAGTAGTATAGGATCAAGAGCCAACAATGAGCAGTTCTTC.

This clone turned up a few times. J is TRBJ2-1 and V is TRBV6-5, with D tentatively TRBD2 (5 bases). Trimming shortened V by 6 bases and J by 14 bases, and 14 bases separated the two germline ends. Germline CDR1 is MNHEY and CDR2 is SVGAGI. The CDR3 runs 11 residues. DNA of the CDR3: TGTGCCAGCAGCTCCGGAGGAAGGGAGTTCTTC. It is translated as CASSSGGREFF.

The CDR3 DNA sequence: TGTGCCAGCAGCCGTAGATTCGGGAATACTGAAGCTTTCTTT. Translating gives CASSRRFGNTEAFF. The genes are TRBV5-6 and TRBJ1-1; D gene uncertain. CDR3 length equals 14 residues. The V gene lost 4 bases and the J gene lost 5 bases, with 15 bases spanning the gap. Germline assignment: CDR1 SGHDT and CDR2 YYEEEE.

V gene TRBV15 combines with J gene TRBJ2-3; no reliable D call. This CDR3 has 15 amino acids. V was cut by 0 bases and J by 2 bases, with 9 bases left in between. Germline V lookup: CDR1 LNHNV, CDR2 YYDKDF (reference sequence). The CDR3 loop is CATSRDGLFTDTQYF. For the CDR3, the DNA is TGTGCCACCAGCAGAGATGGGCTCTTCACAGATACGCAGTATTTT.

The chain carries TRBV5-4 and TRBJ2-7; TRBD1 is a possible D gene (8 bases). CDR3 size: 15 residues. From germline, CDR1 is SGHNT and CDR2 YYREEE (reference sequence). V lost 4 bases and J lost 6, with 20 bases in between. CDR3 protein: CASSGGDRSRSEQYF. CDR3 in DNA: TGTGCCAGCAGCGGGGGGGACAGGTCCCGTTCCGAGCAGTACTTC.